Here is one TCR beta chain with its context. The data stem from a study of CD8 T cells in Susac syndrome. RNA totalling roughly 0.45 to 1 ug underwent reverse transcription with random hexamers. TCRdb reanalysed the immunoSEQ multiplex PCR reads using MiXCR and keeps one entry per CDR3 protein. The table shows over 100,000 distinct CDR3 sequences, with around 94% occurring only once. Sequenced input: CD8+ T cells from PBMCs. This receptor was obtained from a human donor with Susac syndrome.

The CDR3 DNA is TGTGCCAGTAACCAAGGCTTGAATTCACCCCTCCACTTT. Translation gives CASNQGLNSPLHF. The chain employs TRBV19 and TRBJ1-6, with unresolved D. CDR1 is LNHDA and CDR2 is SQIVND in the germline V gene (reference sequence). This CDR3 has 13 amino acids. The V end was cut by 7 bases, the J end by 7 bases, with 11 bases between.